These T cell receptor beta chains were read from a single sample in a study of CD8 T cells in ankylosing spondylitis. One entry per CDR3 protein, called by TCRdb with MiXCR from the 5' RACE reads. This table has about 450,000 distinct CDR3 sequences, around 26% appearing once. The sequenced sample consisted of blood, either unsorted or a sorted T cell fraction (not recorded which). The source is a male donor with ankylosing spondylitis. CDR3s include the opening cysteine and the closing phenylalanine or tryptophan. D genes are given only for firm matches. Clone size, where shown, is once, few, many, or a class for clones that have expanded.

>-|15|-|TRBV14|TRBJ2-6
CASSTGLFGANVLTF
TGTGCCAGCAGCACAGGGCTCTTTGGGGCCAACGTCCTGACTTTC
>TRBD2|14|-|TRBV20-1|TRBJ2-5
CSANQREGWGTQYF
TGCAGTGCTAATCAGCGGGAAGGTTGGGGGACCCAGTACTTC
>TRBD1|15|few|TRBV10-3|TRBJ1-6
CAISESTGGGSPLHF
TGTGCCATCAGTGAGTCGACAGGGGGCGGATCACCCCTCCACTTT
>TRBD1|14|-|TRBV20-1|TRBJ1-2
CSARYPGGSYGYTF
TGCAGTGCTAGATACCCAGGGGGAAGCTATGGCTACACCTTC
>-|12|-|TRBV5-1|TRBJ2-5
CASSFNSETQYF
TGCGCCAGCAGCTTTAATTCGGAGACCCAGTACTTC
>-|16|few|TRBV7-2|TRBJ1-5
CASSLVGRGSNQPQHF
TGTGCCAGCAGCTTAGTGGGGCGGGGGAGCAATCAGCCCCAGCATTTT
>-|12|many|TRBV29-1|TRBJ2-7
CSVRELSYEQYF
TGCAGCGTTCGGGAACTGTCGTACGAGCAGTACTTC
>-|13|-|TRBV12-5|TRBJ2-2
CASGLEGTGELFF
TGTGCTAGTGGTTTAGAGGGAACCGGGGAGCTGTTTTTT
>-|14|once|TRBV28|TRBJ2-1
CATHPPGSYNEQFF
TGTGCCACCCATCCCCCCGGCTCCTACAATGAGCAGTTCTTC
>-|18|-|TRBV5-1|TRBJ2-1
CASSPSKSLGGSYNEQFF
TGCGCCAGCAGCCCCTCTAAGTCCCTTGGGGGATCCTACAATGAGCAGTTCTTC
>-|16|few|TRBV3-1|TRBJ2-1
CASSRSVQISYNEQFF
TGTGCCAGCAGCCGAAGCGTACAAATCTCCTACAATGAGCAGTTCTTC
>-|15|-|TRBV7-2|TRBJ1-3
CASSLGSDSGNTIYF
TGTGCCAGCAGCTTAGGGTCAGACTCTGGAAACACCATATATTTT
>TRBD1|15|many|TRBV29-1|TRBJ1-1
CSARQGWGMNTEAFF
TGCAGCGCCCGACAGGGCTGGGGAATGAACACTGAAGCTTTCTTT
>-|14|few|TRBV6-1|TRBJ1-3
CASQVPGTGNTIYF
TGTGCCAGTCAGGTCCCAGGGACTGGAAACACCATATATTTT
>-|13|-|TRBV12-3/TRBV12-4|TRBJ1-1
CASTKGGDTEAFF
TGTGCCAGCACCAAAGGGGGGGACACTGAAGCTTTCTTT
>TRBD2|15|-|TRBV6-1|TRBJ2-7
CASRPGLAASYEQYF
TGTGCCAGCAGGCCGGGACTAGCGGCCTCCTACGAGCAGTACTTC
>-|15|-|TRBV5-1|TRBJ1-6
CASSLGQGENSPLHF
TGCGCCAGCAGCTTGGGGCAGGGAGAGAATTCACCCCTCCACTTT
>-|19|-|TRBV12-3/TRBV12-4|TRBJ2-7
CASSSRGAAREASVYEQYF
TGTGCCAGCAGTTCCCGGGGAGCGGCCAGGGAAGCTTCCGTCTACGAGCAGTACTTC
>TRBD1|18|-|TRBV20-1|TRBJ2-2
CSARGPTLRGGYTGELFF
TGCAGTGCTAGAGGCCCCACGCTCAGAGGGGGCTATACCGGGGAGCTGTTTTTT
>-|15|few|TRBV5-1|TRBJ2-1
CASSLSPDSYNEQFF
TGCGCCAGCAGCTTGTCCCCAGACTCCTACAATGAGCAGTTCTTC
>-|15|few|TRBV7-9|TRBJ2-4
CASSLDLASGNIQYF
TGTGCCAGCAGCTTAGATCTTGCCTCTGGGAACATTCAGTACTTC
>-|12|-|TRBV20-1|TRBJ1-1
CSAPSVYSEAFF
TGCAGTGCACCCTCCGTCTATTCTGAAGCTTTCTTT
>-|14|-|TRBV12-3/TRBV12-4|TRBJ1-4
CASRGLRANEKLFF
TGTGCCAGCAGGGGGTTGAGGGCCAATGAAAAACTGTTTTTT
>-|15|-|TRBV20-1|TRBJ1-4
CSARSQTDSNEKLFF
TGCAGTGCTAGATCCCAGACAGACTCGAATGAAAAACTGTTTTTT
>TRBD1|16|few|TRBV29-1|TRBJ1-4
CSVGGQWGATNEKLFF
TGCAGCGTTGGGGGACAGTGGGGGGCAACTAATGAAAAACTGTTTTTT
>-|13|-|TRBV20-1|TRBJ2-7
CSASPLTTYEQYF
TGCAGTGCTAGCCCCCTGACAACGTACGAGCAGTACTTC
>-|14|few|TRBV12-3/TRBV12-4|TRBJ2-5
CASSFSRRQETQYF
TGTGCCAGCAGTTTCTCCAGGAGACAAGAGACCCAGTACTTC
>TRBD2|15|few|TRBV20-1|TRBJ2-1
CSALGQLAVRDEQFF
TGCAGTGCTCTCGGACAACTAGCGGTTAGGGATGAGCAGTTCTTC
>TRBD1|15|many|TRBV5-1|TRBJ1-2
CASSLVGQGDIGYTF
TGCGCCAGCAGCTTGGTCGGACAGGGGGATATTGGCTACACCTTC
>-|12|many|TRBV12-3/TRBV12-4|TRBJ1-2
CASSLERYGYTF
TGTGCCAGCAGTTTAGAACGTTATGGCTACACCTTC
>-|16|few|TRBV5-1|TRBJ1-1
CASSLARVTLNTEAFF
TGCGCCAGCAGCTTGGCGAGGGTGACCCTGAACACTGAAGCTTTCTTT
>-|14|-|TRBV29-1|TRBJ2-3
CSVRYFGGTDTQYF
TGCAGCGTAAGGTATTTTGGGGGCACAGATACGCAGTATTTT
>-|14|-|TRBV29-1|TRBJ1-2
CSVEKGLTGGGYTF
TGCAGCGTTGAAAAGGGCCTTACGGGAGGTGGCTACACCTTC
>TRBD2|21|-|TRBV11-2|TRBJ2-3
CASSFPPAPSGSHGAADTQYF
TGTGCCAGCAGCTTTCCCCCTGCCCCTAGCGGAAGTCACGGGGCGGCAGATACGCAGTATTTT
>-|12|-|TRBV29-1|TRBJ2-7
CSVRIRPYEQYF
TGCAGCGTTCGGATCCGCCCCTACGAGCAGTACTTC
>-|15|few|TRBV3-1|TRBJ2-1
CASSRGRSEYNEQFF
TGTGCCAGCAGCCGAGGACGGAGCGAGTACAATGAGCAGTTCTTC
>-|13|-|TRBV2|TRBJ2-5
CASSEDREETQYF
TGTGCCAGCAGTGAAGACAGAGAGGAGACCCAGTACTTC
>-|15|-|TRBV5-6|TRBJ2-2
CASSFLRQVTGELFF
TGTGCCAGCAGCTTTCTCCGACAGGTCACCGGGGAGCTGTTTTTT
>TRBD2|16|few|TRBV7-8|TRBJ2-1
CASSLRTAGVGNEQFF
TGTGCCAGCAGCTTAAGGACAGCGGGAGTTGGGAATGAGCAGTTCTTC
>-|15|few|TRBV5-1|TRBJ2-3
CASRLEGVLTDTQYF
TGCGCCAGCAGACTGGAGGGAGTTCTCACAGATACGCAGTATTTT
>-|15|-|TRBV7-9|TRBJ1-1
CASSPTLGGNTEAFF
TGTGCCAGCAGCCCTACCCTGGGGGGGAACACTGAAGCTTTCTTT